This TCR beta chain appears in the sequencing data of a study of control samples from healthy donors and cancer patients (TCRdb year 2020). Concerning this clone: This receptor's antigen is unknown. No per-base quality is available; no much larger clone lies one base away.

V ends up 4 bases short and J 4 bases short, with an unmatched junction base count of 5. The germline V gene provides CDR1 MNHEY and CDR2 SVGAGI. The CDR3 measures 15 amino acids from cysteine to phenylalanine. The read is trimmed to its CDR3 DNA, 45 bases read in frame from base 1. Preparation of the library involved the immunoSEQ multiplex PCR assay. TCRdb re-hosts the immuneACCESS table, in-frame sequences only. Its copies lack some clones; in the studies checked, an unresolved V gene accounts for under half of them, and the cause for the rest is not known. The sample includes almost 85,000 clones, with 70% to 85% observed a single time. The ten biggest clones cover around a tenth of the sample.

The clonotype originates from a man in his fifties or sixties with head and neck cancer. Material for sequencing was PBMCs. The rearrangement joined TRBV6-5 to TRBJ2-1, with 9 bases aligning to TRBD2. The sequence in DNA is TGTGCCAGCAGTTTGAGGCTAGCGGGATACAATGAGCAGTTCTTC. It is translated as CASSLRLAGYNEQFF.